The present TCR beta chain was sequenced within a study of blood T cells in healthy people across ages. PCR was performed a second time for about 6 to 12 cycles using a sample-barcoded 5' primer and a J-beta primer mix. TCRdb processed the 5' RACE reads anew with MiXCR; each CDR3 protein has one entry. The repertoire has 550,000 to 650,000 distinct CDR3 sequences, about 30% of them found once; the top ten carry less than 20%. Ten or more counts support this clonotype. Trimming removed 4 bases from V and 9 bases from J, with 10 bases in between. CDR1 is SGHDN, CDR2 FVKESK, per germline. The CDR3 covers 12 residues.

This clonotype originated in a woman aged 80 or over in good health. The sequenced sample consisted of blood. The gene calls are TRBV14 and TRBJ2-1; the D gene is possibly TRBD2 (5 bases). The chain's CDR3 is CASSRIRGEQFF. The CDR3 bases are TGTGCCAGCAGCCGGATCCGGGGTGAGCAGTTCTTC. Supplemented by reference TRBV14 and TRBJ2-1, the full variable domain reads EAGVTQFPSHSVIEKGQTVTLRCDPISGHDNLYWYRRVMGKEIKFLLHFVKESKQDESGMPNNRFLAERTGGTYSTLKVQPAELEDSGVYFCASSRIRGEQFFGPGTRLTVL.